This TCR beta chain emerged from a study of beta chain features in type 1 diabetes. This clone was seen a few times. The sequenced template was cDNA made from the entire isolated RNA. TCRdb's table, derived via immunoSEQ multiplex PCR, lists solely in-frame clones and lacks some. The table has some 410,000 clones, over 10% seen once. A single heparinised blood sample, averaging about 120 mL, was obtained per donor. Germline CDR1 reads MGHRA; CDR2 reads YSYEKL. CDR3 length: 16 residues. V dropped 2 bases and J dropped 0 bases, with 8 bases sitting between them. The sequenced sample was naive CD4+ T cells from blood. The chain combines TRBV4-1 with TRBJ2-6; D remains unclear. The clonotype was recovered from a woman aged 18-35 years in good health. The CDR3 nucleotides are TGCGCCAGCAGCCAAAACCTTCTCTCTGGGGCCAACGTCCTGACTTTC. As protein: CASSQNLLSGANVLTF.